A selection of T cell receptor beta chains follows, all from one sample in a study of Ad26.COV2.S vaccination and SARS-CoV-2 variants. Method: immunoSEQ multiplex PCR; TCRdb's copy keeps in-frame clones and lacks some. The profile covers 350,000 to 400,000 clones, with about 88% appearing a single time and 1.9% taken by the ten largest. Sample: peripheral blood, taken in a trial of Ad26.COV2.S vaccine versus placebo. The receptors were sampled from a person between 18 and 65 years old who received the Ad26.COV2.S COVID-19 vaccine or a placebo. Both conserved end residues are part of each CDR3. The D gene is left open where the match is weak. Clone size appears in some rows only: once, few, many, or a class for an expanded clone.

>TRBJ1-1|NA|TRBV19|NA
CASNPARGVTEAFF
TGTGCCAGTAACCCAGCGCGGGGAGTCACTGAAGCTTTCTTT
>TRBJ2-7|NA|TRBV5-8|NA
CASITGGFSYEQYF
TGTGCCAGCATCACGGGCGGATTTTCCTACGAGCAGTACTTC
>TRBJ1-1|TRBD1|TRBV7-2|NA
CASSLTGGGTEAFF
TGTGCCAGCAGCCTGACAGGGGGAGGGACTGAAGCTTTCTTT
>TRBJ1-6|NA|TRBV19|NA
CASSTQESYNSPLHF
TGTGCCAGTAGTACCCAGGAGTCATATAATTCACCCCTCCACTTT
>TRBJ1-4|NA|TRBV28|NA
CAIEGVGTNEKLFF
TGTGCCATCGAAGGGGTAGGAACTAATGAAAAACTGTTTTTT
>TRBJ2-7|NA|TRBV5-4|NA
CASSLGQGSGEQYF
TGTGCCAGCAGCTTGGGTCAGGGAAGCGGCGAGCAGTACTTC
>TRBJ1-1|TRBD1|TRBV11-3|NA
CASSTNRQGVAFF
TGTGCCAGCAGCACAAATAGACAGGGTGTAGCTTTCTTT
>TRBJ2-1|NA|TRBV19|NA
CASVPYGGSYNEQFF
TGTGCCAGTGTACCCTACGGGGGCTCCTACAATGAGCAGTTCTTC
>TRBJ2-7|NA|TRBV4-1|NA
CASSLQEEYEQYF
TGCGCCAGCAGCCTCCAGGAGGAATACGAGCAGTACTTC
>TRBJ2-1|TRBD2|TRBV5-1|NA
CASSLPSGSSYNEQFF
TGCGCCAGCAGCTTGCCTAGCGGAAGCTCCTACAATGAGCAGTTCTTC
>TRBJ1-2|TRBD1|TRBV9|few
CASSVAGGRLYGYTF
TGTGCCAGCAGCGTGGCAGGGGGCCGCCTCTATGGCTACACCTTC
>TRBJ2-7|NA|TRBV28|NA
CASGGPDGVGGEQYF
TGTGCCAGCGGGGGGCCCGACGGGGTAGGTGGCGAGCAGTACTTC
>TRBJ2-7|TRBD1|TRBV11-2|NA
CASSPGTGGGYEQYF
TGTGCCAGCAGCCCTGGGACAGGGGGAGGCTACGAGCAGTACTTC
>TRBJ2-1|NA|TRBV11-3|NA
CASQGSYNEQFF
TGTGCCTCACAGGGATCCTACAATGAGCAGTTCTTC
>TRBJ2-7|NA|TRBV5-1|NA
CASSSYPGAYEQYF
TGCGCCAGCAGCTCCTATCCCGGGGCCTACGAGCAGTACTTC
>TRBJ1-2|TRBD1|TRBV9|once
CASSTRTGYGYTF
TGTGCCAGCAGCACTCGGACAGGGTATGGCTACACCTTC
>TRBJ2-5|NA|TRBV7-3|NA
CASSLRNQETQYF
TGTGCCAGCAGCCTACGGAACCAAGAGACCCAGTACTTC
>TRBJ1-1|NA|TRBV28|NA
CASSLYKGSNTEAFF
TGTGCCAGCAGTTTGTATAAGGGGTCGAACACTGAAGCTTTCTTT
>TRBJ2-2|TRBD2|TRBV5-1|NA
CASRNSGRDTGELFF
TGCGCCAGCAGAAATAGCGGGAGAGACACCGGGGAGCTGTTTTTT
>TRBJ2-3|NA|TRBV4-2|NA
CASSQGLGAIGTDTQYF
TGTGCCAGCAGCCAAGGCCTCGGGGCTATAGGGACAGATACGCAGTATTTT
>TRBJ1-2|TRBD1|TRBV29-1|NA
CSVWGWGQGSYGYTF
TGCAGCGTTTGGGGGTGGGGACAGGGGAGCTATGGCTACACCTTC
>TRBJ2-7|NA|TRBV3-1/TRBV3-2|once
CASSQDTGLGSAEQYF
TGTGCCAGCAGCCAAGATACCGGGCTGGGGTCCGCCGAGCAGTACTTC
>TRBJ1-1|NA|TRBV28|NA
CASSSQGGGDTEAFF
TGTGCCAGCAGCTCACAGGGCGGGGGGGACACTGAAGCTTTCTTT
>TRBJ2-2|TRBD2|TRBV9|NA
CASSARGRTSGATGELFF
TGTGCCAGCAGCGCGCGAGGGCGGACTAGCGGGGCGACCGGGGAGCTGTTTTTT
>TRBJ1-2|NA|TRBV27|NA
CASSLRSQGGYTF
TGTGCCAGCAGTCTCCGCTCCCAGGGGGGCTACACCTTC
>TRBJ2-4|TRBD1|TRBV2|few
CASSVRQGAQNIQYF
TGTGCCAGCAGTGTAAGACAGGGTGCCCAAAACATTCAGTACTTC
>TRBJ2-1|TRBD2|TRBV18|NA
CASSPPSGRGDEQFF
TGTGCCAGCTCACCACCGAGCGGGAGGGGCGATGAGCAGTTCTTC
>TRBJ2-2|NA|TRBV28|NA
CASSKPGRTGELFF
TGTGCCAGCAGCAAGCCGGGGCGCACCGGGGAGCTGTTTTTT
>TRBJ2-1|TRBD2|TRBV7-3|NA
CASSFGLAGYNEQFF
TGTGCCAGCAGCTTCGGACTAGCGGGATACAATGAGCAGTTCTTC
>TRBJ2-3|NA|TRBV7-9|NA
CASSPDGDTQYF
TGTGCCAGCAGTCCGGATGGGGATACGCAGTATTTT
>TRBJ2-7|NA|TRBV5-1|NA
CASKIASETYEQYF
TGCGCCAGCAAGATCGCTAGCGAAACCTACGAGCAGTACTTC
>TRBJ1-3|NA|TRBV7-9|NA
CASSGTTSSGNTIYF
TGTGCCAGCAGCGGGACAACAAGCTCTGGAAACACCATATATTTT
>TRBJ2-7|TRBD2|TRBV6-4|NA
CASSDSRAGGGYEQYF
TGTGCCAGCAGTGACTCGAGGGCGGGAGGGGGGTACGAGCAGTACTTC
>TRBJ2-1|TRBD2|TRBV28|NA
CASSFGTSVGNEQFF
TGTGCCAGCAGTTTCGGGACTAGCGTCGGCAATGAGCAGTTCTTC
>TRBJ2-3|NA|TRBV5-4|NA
CASSLARGVGVRTDTQYF
TGTGCCAGCAGCCTGGCCCGCGGTGTAGGTGTTCGGACAGATACGCAGTATTTT
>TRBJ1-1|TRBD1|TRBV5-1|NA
CASRGGQGVNTEAFF
TGCGCCAGCAGGGGTGGACAGGGGGTGAACACTGAAGCTTTCTTT
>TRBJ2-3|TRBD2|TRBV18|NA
CASSPRTSGRGHDTQYF
TGTGCCAGCTCACCGCGGACTAGCGGGAGGGGACACGATACGCAGTATTTT
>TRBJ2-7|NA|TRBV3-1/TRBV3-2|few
CASSLADIPYEQYF
TGTGCCAGCAGCCTAGCGGACATCCCCTACGAGCAGTACTTC
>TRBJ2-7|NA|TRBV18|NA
CASSERGSPYEQYF
TGTGCCAGCTCAGAGAGGGGCTCTCCCTACGAGCAGTACTTC
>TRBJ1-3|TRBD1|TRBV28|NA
CASSRPTPGQGSRNTIYF
TGTGCCAGCAGTCGACCGACCCCGGGACAGGGGAGTCGGAACACCATATATTTT
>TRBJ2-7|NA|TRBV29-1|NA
CSVEGLSSEQYF
TGCAGCGTTGAGGGCCTTAGCTCCGAGCAGTACTTC
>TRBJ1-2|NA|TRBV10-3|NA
CAISGGGPGGYGYTF
TGTGCCATCAGCGGGGGGGGCCCAGGTGGCTATGGCTACACCTTC
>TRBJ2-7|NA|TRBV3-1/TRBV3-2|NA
CASSHGVGYEQYF
TGTGCCAGCAGCCACGGGGTTGGCTACGAGCAGTACTTC
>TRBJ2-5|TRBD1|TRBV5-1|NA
CASSLGTGRETQYF
TGCGCCAGCAGCTTGGGGACAGGGAGAGAGACCCAGTACTTC
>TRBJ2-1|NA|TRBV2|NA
CASSEPRGSVNEQFF
TGTGCCAGCAGTGAACCCAGGGGATCAGTAAATGAGCAGTTCTTC
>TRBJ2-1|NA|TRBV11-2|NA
CASSLASYNEQFF
TGTGCCAGCAGCTTAGCTAGCTACAATGAGCAGTTCTTC
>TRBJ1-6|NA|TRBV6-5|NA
CASSDSSYSPLHF
TGTGCCAGCAGTGACTCGTCTTATTCACCCCTCCACTTT
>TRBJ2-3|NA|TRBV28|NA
CASSPFLSARSDTQYF
TGTGCCAGCAGTCCCTTCTTGTCCGCTCGCTCGGATACGCAGTATTTT